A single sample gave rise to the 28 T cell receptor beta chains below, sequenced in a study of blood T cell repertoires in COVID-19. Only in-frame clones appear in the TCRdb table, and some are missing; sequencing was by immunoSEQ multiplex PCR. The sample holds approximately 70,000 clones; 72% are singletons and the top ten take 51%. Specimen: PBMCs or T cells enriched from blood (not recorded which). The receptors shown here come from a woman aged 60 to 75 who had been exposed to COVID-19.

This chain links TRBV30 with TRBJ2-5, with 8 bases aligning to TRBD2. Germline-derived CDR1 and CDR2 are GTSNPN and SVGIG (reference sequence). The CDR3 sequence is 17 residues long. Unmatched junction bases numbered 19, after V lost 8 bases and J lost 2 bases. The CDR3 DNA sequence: TGTGCCGGACGACTAGTTCGGGAGGGCCGGGTTCAAGAGACCCAGTACTTC. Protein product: CAGRLVREGRVQETQYF. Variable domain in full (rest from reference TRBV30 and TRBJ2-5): SQTIHQWPATLVQPVGSPLSLECTVEGTSNPNLYWYRQAAGRGLQLLFYSVGIGQISSEVPQNLSASRPQDRQFILSSKKLLLSDSGFYLCAGRLVREGRVQETQYFGPGTRLLVL.

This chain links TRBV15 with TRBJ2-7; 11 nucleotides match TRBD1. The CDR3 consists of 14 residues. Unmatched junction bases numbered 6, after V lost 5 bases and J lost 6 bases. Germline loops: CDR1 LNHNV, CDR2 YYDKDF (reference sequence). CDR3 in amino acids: CATSSRTGGFEQYF. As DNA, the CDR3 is TGTGCCACCAGCTCCCGGACAGGGGGCTTCGAGCAGTACTTC.

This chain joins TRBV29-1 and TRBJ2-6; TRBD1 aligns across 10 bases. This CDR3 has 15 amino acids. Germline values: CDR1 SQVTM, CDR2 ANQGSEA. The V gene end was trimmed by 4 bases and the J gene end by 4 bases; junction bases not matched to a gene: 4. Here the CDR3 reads CSVGGTGEGANVLTF. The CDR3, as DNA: TGCAGCGTTGGCGGGACAGGGGAAGGGGCCAACGTCCTGACTTTC. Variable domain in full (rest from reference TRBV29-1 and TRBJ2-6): SAVISQKPSRDICQRGTSLTIQCQVDSQVTMMFWYRQQPGQSLTLIATANQGSEATYESGFVIDKFPISRPNLTFSTLTVSNMSPEDSSIYLCSVGGTGEGANVLTFGAGSRLTVL.

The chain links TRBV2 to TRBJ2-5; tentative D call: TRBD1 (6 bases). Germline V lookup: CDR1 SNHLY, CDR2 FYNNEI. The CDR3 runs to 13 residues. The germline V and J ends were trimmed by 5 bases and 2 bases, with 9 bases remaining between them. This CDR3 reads CASSPRGQETQYF. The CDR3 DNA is TGTGCCAGCAGTCCCAGGGGTCAAGAGACCCAGTACTTC.

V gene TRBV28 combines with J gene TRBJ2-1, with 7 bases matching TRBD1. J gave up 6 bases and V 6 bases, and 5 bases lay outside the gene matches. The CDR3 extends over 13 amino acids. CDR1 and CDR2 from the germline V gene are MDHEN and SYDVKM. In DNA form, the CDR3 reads TGTGCCAGCAGGGGGGCAGGGGGCAATGAGCAGTTCTTC. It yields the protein CASRGAGGNEQFF. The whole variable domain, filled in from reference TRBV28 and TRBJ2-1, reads DVKVTQSSRYLVKRTGEKVFLECVQDMDHENMFWYRQDPGLGLRLIYFSYDVKMKEKGDIPEGYSVSREKKERFSLILESASTNQTSMYLCASRGAGGNEQFFGPGTRLTVL.

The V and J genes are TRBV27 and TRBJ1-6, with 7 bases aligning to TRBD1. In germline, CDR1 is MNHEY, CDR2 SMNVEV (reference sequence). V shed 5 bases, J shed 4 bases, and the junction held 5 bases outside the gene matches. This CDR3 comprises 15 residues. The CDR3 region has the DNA TGTGCCAGCAGTGTCTTACAGGGGTATAATTCACCCCTCCACTTT. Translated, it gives CASSVLQGYNSPLHF.

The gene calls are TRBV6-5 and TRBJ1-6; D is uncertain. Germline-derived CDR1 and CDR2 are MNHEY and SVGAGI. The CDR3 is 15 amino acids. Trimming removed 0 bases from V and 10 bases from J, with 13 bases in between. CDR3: CASSYSYRKKSPLHF. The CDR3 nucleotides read TGTGCCAGCAGTTACTCGTACAGAAAAAAATCACCCCTCCACTTT.

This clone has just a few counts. In DNA form, the CDR3 reads TGTGCCATCAGTGACCGTACTAGCGGGAGGCCGGGCTCCTACGAGCAGTACTTC. Protein sequence: CAISDRTSGRPGSYEQYF. The chain is built from TRBV10-3 and TRBJ2-7; TRBD2 agrees at 12 bases. This CDR3 is built from 18 residues. J lost 0 bases, V lost 3 bases, and 9 bases had no gene match. Germline V lookup: CDR1 ENHRY, CDR2 SYGVKD.

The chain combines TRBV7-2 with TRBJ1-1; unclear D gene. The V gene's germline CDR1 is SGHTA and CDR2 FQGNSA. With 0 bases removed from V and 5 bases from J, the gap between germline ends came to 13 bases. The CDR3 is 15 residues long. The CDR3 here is CASSLAGRRKTEAFF. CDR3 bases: TGTGCCAGCAGCTTAGCTGGGAGACGGAAAACTGAAGCTTTCTTT.

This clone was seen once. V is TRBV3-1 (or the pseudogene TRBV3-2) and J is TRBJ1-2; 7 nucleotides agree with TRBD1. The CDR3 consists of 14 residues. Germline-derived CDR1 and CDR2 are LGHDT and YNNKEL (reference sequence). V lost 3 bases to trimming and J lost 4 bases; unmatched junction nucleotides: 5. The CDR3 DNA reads TGTGCCAGCAGCCATACCCGGGACAGCTATGGCTACACCTTC. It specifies CASSHTRDSYGYTF.

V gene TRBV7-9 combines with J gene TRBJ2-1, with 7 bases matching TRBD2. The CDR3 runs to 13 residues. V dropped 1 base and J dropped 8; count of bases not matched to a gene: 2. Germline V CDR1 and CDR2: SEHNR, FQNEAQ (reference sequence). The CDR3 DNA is TGTGCCAGCAGCTTAGACGCGGGAGATGAGCAGTTCTTC. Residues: CASSLDAGDEQFF. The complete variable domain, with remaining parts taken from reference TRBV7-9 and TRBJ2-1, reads DTGVSQNPRHKITKRGQNVTFRCDPISEHNRLYWYRQTLGQGPEFLTYFQNEAQLEKSRLLSDRFSAERPKGSFSTLEIQRTEQGDSAMYLCASSLDAGDEQFFGPGTRLTVL.

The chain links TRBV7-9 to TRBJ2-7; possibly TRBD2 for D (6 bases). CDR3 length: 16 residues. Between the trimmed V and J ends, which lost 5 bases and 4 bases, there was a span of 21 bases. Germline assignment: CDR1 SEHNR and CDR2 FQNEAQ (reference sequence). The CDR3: CASSRRAGTGFYEQYF. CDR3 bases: TGTGCCAGCAGCCGGAGAGCGGGTACAGGATTTTACGAGCAGTACTTC.

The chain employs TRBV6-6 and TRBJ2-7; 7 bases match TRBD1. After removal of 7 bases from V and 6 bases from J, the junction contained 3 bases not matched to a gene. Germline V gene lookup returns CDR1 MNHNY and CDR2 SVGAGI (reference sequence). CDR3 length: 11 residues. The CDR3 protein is CASTSGGEQYF. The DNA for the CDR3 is TGTGCCAGCACCTCAGGGGGCGAGCAGTACTTC.

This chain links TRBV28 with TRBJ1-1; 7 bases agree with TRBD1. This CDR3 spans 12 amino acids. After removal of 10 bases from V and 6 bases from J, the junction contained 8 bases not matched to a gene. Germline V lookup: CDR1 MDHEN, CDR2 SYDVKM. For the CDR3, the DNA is TGTGCCACCACCGACAGGGACTCTGAAGCTTTCTTT. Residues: CATTDRDSEAFF.

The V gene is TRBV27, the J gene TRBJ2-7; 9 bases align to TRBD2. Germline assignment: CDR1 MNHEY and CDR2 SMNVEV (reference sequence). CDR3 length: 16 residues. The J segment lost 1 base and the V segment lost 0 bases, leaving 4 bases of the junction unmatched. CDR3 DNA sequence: TGTGCCAGCAGTTTATCACGTAGCGGGAGTTCCTACGAGCAGTACTTC. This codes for CASSLSRSGSSYEQYF.

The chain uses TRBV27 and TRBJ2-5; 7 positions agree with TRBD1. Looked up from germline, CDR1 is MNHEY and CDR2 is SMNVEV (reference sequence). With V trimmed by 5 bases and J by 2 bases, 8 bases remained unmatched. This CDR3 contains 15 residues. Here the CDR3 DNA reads TGTGCCAGCAGTACACTCCGGGGACAGCAAGAGACCCAGTACTTC. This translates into CASSTLRGQQETQYF.

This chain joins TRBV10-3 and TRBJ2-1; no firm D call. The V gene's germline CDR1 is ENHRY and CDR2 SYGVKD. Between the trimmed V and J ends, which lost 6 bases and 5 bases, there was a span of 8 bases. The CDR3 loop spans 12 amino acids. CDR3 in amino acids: CAIRGINNEQFF. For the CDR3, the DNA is TGTGCCATCAGGGGCATAAACAATGAGCAGTTCTTC.

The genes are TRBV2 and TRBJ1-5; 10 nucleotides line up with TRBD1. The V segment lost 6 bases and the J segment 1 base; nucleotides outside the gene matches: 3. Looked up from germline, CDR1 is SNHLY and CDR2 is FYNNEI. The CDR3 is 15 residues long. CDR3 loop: CASSDRGQSNQPQHF. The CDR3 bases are TGTGCCAGCAGCGACAGGGGGCAAAGCAATCAGCCCCAGCATTTT.

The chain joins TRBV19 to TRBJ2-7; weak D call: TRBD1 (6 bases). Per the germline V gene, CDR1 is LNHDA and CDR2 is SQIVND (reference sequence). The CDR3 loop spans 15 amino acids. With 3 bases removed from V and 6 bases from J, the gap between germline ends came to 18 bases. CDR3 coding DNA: TGTGCCAGTAGTATTGGGCAGGGGCCTCTATCCGAGCAGTACTTC. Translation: CASSIGQGPLSEQYF. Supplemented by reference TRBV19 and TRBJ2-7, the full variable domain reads DGGITQSPKYLFRKEGQNVTLSCEQNLNHDAMYWYRQDPGQGLRLIYYSQIVNDFQKGDIAEGYSVSREKKESFPLTVTSAQKNPTAFYLCASSIGQGPLSEQYFGPGTRLTVT.

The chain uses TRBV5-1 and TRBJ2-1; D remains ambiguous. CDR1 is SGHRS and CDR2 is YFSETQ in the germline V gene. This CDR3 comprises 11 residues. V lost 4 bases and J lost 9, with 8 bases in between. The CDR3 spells CASSLNSEQFF. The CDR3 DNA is TGCGCCAGCAGCCTCAACAGTGAGCAGTTCTTC.

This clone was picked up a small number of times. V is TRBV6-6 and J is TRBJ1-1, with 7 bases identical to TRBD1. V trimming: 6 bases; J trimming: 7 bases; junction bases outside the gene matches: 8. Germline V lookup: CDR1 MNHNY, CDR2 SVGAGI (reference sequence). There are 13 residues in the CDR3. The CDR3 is CASRDRAFGEAFF. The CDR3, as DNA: TGTGCCAGCAGAGACAGGGCCTTCGGTGAAGCTTTCTTT.

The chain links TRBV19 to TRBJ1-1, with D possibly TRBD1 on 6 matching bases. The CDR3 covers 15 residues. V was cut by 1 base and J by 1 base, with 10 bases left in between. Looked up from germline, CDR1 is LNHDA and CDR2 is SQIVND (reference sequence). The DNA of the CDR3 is TGTGCCAGTAGTATAGGAGGGACATCGAACACTGAAGCTTTCTTT. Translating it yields CASSIGGTSNTEAFF.

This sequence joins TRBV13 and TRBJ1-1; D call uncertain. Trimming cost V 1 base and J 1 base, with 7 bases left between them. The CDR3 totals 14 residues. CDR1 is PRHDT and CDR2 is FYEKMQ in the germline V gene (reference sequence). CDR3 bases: TGTGCCAGCAGCTTAGCCGGAGGGAACACTGAAGCTTTCTTT. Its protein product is CASSLAGGNTEAFF.

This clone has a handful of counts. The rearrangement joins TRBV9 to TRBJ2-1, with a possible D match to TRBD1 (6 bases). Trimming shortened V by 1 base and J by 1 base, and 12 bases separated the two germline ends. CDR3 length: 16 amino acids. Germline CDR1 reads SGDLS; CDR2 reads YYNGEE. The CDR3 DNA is TGTGCCAGCAGCGTACACCAGGGGCAATCCTACAATGAGCAGTTCTTC. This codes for CASSVHQGQSYNEQFF.

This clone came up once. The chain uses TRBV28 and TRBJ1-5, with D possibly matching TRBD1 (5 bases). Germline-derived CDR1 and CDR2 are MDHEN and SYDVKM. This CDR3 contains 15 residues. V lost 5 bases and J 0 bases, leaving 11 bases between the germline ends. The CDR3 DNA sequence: TGTGCCAGCAGTCTGACAGTCTCTAGCAATCAGCCCCAGCATTTT. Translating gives CASSLTVSSNQPQHF.

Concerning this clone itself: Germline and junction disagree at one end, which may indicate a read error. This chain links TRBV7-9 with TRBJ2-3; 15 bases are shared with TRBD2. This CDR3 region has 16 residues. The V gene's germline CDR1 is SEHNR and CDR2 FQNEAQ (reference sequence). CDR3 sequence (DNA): TGTGCCAGCAACACGGGACTAGCGGGGGGCACGGATACGCAGTATTTT. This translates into CASNTGLAGGTDTQYF.

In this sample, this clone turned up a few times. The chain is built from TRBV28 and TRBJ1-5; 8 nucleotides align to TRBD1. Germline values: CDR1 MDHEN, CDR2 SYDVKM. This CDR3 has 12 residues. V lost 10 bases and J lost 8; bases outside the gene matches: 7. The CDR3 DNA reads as TGTGCCACGAGGACAGGGTTGAAGCCCCAGCATTTT. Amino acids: CATRTGLKPQHF.

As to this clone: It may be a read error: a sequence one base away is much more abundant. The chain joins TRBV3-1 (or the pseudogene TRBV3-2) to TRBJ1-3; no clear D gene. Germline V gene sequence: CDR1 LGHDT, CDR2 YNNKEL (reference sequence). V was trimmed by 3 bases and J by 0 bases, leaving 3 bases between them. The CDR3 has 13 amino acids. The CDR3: CASSHSSGNTIYF. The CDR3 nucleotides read TGTGCCAGCAGCCACAGCTCTGGAAACACCATATATTTT.